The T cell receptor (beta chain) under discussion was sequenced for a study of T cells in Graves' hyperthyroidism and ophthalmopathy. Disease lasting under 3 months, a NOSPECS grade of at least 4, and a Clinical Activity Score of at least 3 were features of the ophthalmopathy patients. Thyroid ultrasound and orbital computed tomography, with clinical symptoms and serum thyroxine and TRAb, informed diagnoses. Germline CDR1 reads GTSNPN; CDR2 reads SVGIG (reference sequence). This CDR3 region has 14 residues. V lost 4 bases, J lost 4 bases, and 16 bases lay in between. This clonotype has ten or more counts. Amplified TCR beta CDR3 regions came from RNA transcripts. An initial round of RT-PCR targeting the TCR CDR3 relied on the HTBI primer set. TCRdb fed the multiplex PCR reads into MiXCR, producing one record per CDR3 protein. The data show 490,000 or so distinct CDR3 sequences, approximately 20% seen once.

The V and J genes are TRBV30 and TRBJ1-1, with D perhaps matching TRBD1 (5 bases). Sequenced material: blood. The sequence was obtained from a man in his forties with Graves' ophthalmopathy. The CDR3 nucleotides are TGTGCCTGGACCACACAGGCAAGGAGCACTGAAGCTTTCTTT. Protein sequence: CAWTTQARSTEAFF.